This TCR beta chain was sequenced during a study of beta chain features in type 1 diabetes. The sequenced template was cDNA made from the entire isolated RNA. Assay used: immunoSEQ multiplex PCR; TCRdb lists only in-frame clones, some missing. The data contain a few hundred thousand clones, approximately 15% of them seen just once; the ten biggest clones take up more than 6.5%. About this clone: Antigen: not known.

The CDR3 loop spans 15 amino acids. Germline V CDR1 and CDR2: SGHRS, YFSETQ. V was pared by 0 bases and J by 0 bases, with 10 bases between. Findings of the study overall: Researchers caution that PCR might favor shorter templates, equally among patients and controls.

Sequenced: central memory CD4+ T cells from blood. This sequence joins TRBV5-1 and TRBJ2-7, with D possibly TRBD1 on 5 matching bases. The sequence was obtained from a man aged 25-45 years in good health. CDR3 loop: CASSLAGSGSYEQYF. The CDR3 coding sequence is TGCGCCAGCAGCTTGGCAGGGTCCGGCTCCTACGAGCAGTACTTC.